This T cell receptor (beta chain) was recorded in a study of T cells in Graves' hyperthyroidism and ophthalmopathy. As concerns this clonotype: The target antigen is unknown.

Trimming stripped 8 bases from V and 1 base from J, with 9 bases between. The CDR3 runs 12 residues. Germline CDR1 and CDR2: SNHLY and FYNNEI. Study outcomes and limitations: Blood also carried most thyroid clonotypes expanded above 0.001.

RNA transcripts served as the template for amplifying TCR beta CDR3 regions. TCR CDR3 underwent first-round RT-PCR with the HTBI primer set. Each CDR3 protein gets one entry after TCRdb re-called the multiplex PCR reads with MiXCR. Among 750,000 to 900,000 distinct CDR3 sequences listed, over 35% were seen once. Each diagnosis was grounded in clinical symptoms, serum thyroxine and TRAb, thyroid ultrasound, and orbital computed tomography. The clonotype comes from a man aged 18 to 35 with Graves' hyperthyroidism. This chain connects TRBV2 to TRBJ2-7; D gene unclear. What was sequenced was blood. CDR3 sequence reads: CASVYGSYEQYF. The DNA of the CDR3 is TGTGCCAGCGTCTACGGGTCCTACGAGCAGTACTTC.